The entry that follows covers one T cell receptor (beta chain) sequence. Original processing notes: Amplification of reference gene primers was used by the study to estimate nucleated cell counts. Method: immunoSEQ multiplex PCR; TCRdb's copy keeps in-frame clones and lacks some. Clone size and V and J calls were adopted from that table, with D and trimming inferred from the DNA. The sample shows approximately 47,000 clones, about 88% of them seen only once. The data are from a study of blood T cell repertoires in COVID-19. Overall study context: Acute and convalescent COVID-19 samples came from the United States, Italy and Spain. PBMCs, B-cell-depleted T cells, or T cells were the source of the cDNA or gDNA that made up the material.

The receptor comes from a man aged 65 to 79 with active COVID-19. The sample taken for sequencing was peripheral blood.

CDR3 nucleotides: TGTGCCAGCAGTTTTAGGAGGCTAGCGGGCCTCTACGAGCAGTACTTC. Amino acids: CASSFRRLAGLYEQYF. The genes are TRBV28 and TRBJ2-7, with TRBD2 matching 8 bases. CDR3 length: 16 amino acids. With 3 bases clipped from V and 3 bases from J, the junction kept 10 bases outside the gene matches. Germline V gene data show CDR1 as MDHEN and CDR2 as SYDVKM. Full variable domain (remainder filled in from reference TRBV28 and TRBJ2-7): DVKVTQSSRYLVKRTGEKVFLECVQDMDHENMFWYRQDPGLGLRLIYFSYDVKMKEKGDIPEGYSVSREKKERFSLILESASTNQTSMYLCASSFRRLAGLYEQYFGPGTRLTVT.